Listed below are T cell receptor beta chains from one sample, sequenced in a study of long-term antiretroviral therapy in people with HIV. Some clones are missing from TCRdb's copy, which holds only in-frame ones; the method was immunoSEQ multiplex PCR. The sample contains some 11,000 clones, roughly 80% of which appear only once. The specimen was unsorted PBMCs, collected at the start of antiretroviral therapy, before treatment. Receptors originate from a man aged 25-45 years with HIV. Both conserved end residues are part of each CDR3. D genes are given only for firm matches. Part of the rows lack a size; the others show once, few, many or a class for expanded clones.

CDR3: CASSDGTGGYNEQFF
DNA: TGTGCCAGCAGCGATGGGACAGGGGGATACAATGAGCAGTTCTTC
V: TRBV7-9
J: TRBJ2-1
size: few
D: TRBD1

CDR3: CASSHPDRVLSGYTF
DNA: TGTGCCAGCAGCCATCCTGACAGGGTCCTCAGTGGCTACACCTTC
V: TRBV5-4
J: TRBJ1-2
size: few
D: TRBD1

CDR3: CASSQDLGMNTEAFF
DNA: TGTGCCAGCAGCCAAGATCTGGGGATGAACACTGAAGCTTTCTTT
V: TRBV4-2
J: TRBJ1-1
size: once
D: .

CDR3: CASSPQGSGNTIYF
DNA: TGTGCCAGCTCACCACAGGGCTCTGGAAACACCATATATTTT
V: TRBV18
J: TRBJ1-3
size: .
D: .

CDR3: CASRGNAATNEKLFF
DNA: TGTGCCAGCAGGGGGAACGCTGCAACTAATGAAAAACTGTTTTTT
V: TRBV28
J: TRBJ1-4
size: .
D: .

CDR3: CASSYSRDGSYEQYF
DNA: TGTGCCAGCAGTTACTCGAGGGACGGTTCCTACGAGCAGTACTTC
V: TRBV6-6
J: TRBJ2-7
size: .
D: .

CDR3: CASSQVTHEQYF
DNA: TGTGCCAGCAGCCAAGTTACCCACGAGCAGTACTTC
V: TRBV14
J: TRBJ2-7
size: .
D: .

CDR3: CASSWALGSITYNEQFF
DNA: TGCGCCAGCAGCTGGGCTTTAGGGAGTATAACCTACAATGAGCAGTTCTTC
V: TRBV23-1
J: TRBJ2-1
size: .
D: .

CDR3: CASSSTGGNQPQHF
DNA: TGTGCCAGCAGTTCGACAGGGGGAAATCAGCCCCAGCATTTT
V: TRBV27
J: TRBJ1-5
size: few
D: TRBD1

CDR3: CASTHGSTDTQYF
DNA: TGTGCCAGCACCCACGGGTCTACAGATACGCAGTATTTT
V: TRBV4-2
J: TRBJ2-3
size: .
D: .

CDR3: CASSRTSYEQYF
DNA: TGTGCCAGCAGTCGGACTAGCTACGAGCAGTACTTC
V: TRBV6-6
J: TRBJ2-7
size: once
D: TRBD2

CDR3: CASIGSYNEQFF
DNA: TGCGCCAGCATAGGTTCTTACAATGAGCAGTTCTTC
V: TRBV5-1
J: TRBJ2-1
size: .
D: .

CDR3: CASSQDRSAGYGYTF
DNA: TGCGCCAGCAGCCAAGATCGCTCCGCCGGATATGGCTACACCTTC
V: TRBV4-1
J: TRBJ1-2
size: .
D: .

CDR3: CASSFANTGELFF
DNA: TGTGCCAGCAGCTTTGCGAACACCGGGGAGCTGTTTTTT
V: TRBV27
J: TRBJ2-2
size: .
D: .

CDR3: CASSLKDKPGSPLHF
DNA: TGTGCCAGCAGCTTAAAGGACAAACCGGGCTCACCCCTCCACTTT
V: TRBV7-2
J: TRBJ1-6
size: .
D: .

CDR3: CASSVGVGYYEQYF
DNA: TGTGCCAGCAGCGTAGGGGTAGGGTACTACGAGCAGTACTTC
V: TRBV9
J: TRBJ2-7
size: .
D: .

CDR3: CASSLRGTDSGNTIYF
DNA: TGTGCCAGCAGCTTGCGGGGGACCGACTCTGGAAACACCATATATTTT
V: TRBV27
J: TRBJ1-3
size: .
D: .

CDR3: CATLRDTNQETQYF
DNA: TGTGCCACCTTGAGAGACACCAACCAAGAGACCCAGTACTTC
V: TRBV6-1
J: TRBJ2-5
size: once
D: .

CDR3: CASSQEMTAATYEQYF
DNA: TGCGCCAGCAGCCAAGAAATGACAGCAGCAACCTACGAGCAGTACTTC
V: TRBV4-1
J: TRBJ2-7
size: hyperexpanded
D: .

CDR3: CASSLEGGYEQYF
DNA: TGTGCCAGTAGTCTCGAAGGAGGGTACGAGCAGTACTTC
V: TRBV19
J: TRBJ2-7
size: .
D: .

CDR3: CASSSPNWYQETQYF
DNA: TGTGCCAGCAGCTCGCCGAACTGGTACCAAGAGACCCAGTACTTC
V: TRBV11-2
J: TRBJ2-5
size: .
D: .

CDR3: CASSTDRAFSGNTIYF
DNA: TGTGCCAGCAGCACGGACAGAGCTTTCTCTGGAAACACCATATATTTT
V: TRBV11-2
J: TRBJ1-3
size: few
D: .

CDR3: CASSDYSGGNEQFF
DNA: TGCGCCAGCAGTGATTATTCAGGGGGGAATGAGCAGTTCTTC
V: TRBV10-1
J: TRBJ2-1
size: few
D: .

CDR3: CASSFSGQSYEQYF
DNA: TGTGCCAGCAGTTTTTCCGGACAGAGCTACGAGCAGTACTTC
V: TRBV27
J: TRBJ2-7
size: once
D: .

CDR3: CASSESQGTVSVLDTQYF
DNA: TGCGCCAGCAGTGAGTCTCAGGGGACAGTTTCCGTCCTGGATACGCAGTATTTT
V: TRBV10-1
J: TRBJ2-3
size: .
D: TRBD1

CDR3: CASSPEGAEAFF
DNA: TGCGCCAGCAGCCCTGAGGGAGCTGAAGCTTTCTTT
V: TRBV5-1
J: TRBJ1-1
size: .
D: .

CDR3: CASSEDRGYGYTF
DNA: TGTGCCAGCAGTGAGGACAGGGGGTATGGCTACACCTTC
V: TRBV28
J: TRBJ1-2
size: few
D: TRBD1

CDR3: CATSSEAGTGAIYEQYF
DNA: TGTGCCACCAGCAGTGAGGCCGGGACAGGCGCAATCTACGAGCAGTACTTC
V: TRBV15
J: TRBJ2-7
size: .
D: TRBD1

CDR3: CASSLQGDRKYEQYF
DNA: TGTGCCAGCAGCCTACAAGGGGACAGAAAATACGAGCAGTACTTC
V: TRBV14
J: TRBJ2-7
size: .
D: TRBD1